The TCR beta chain described here comes from a study of cytomegalovirus exposure and HLA in healthy donors. In the study overall: An early data release held tens of millions of unique TCRs from HLA-typed donors.

The CDR3 is 12 amino acids. Germline CDR1 MNHEY, CDR2 SVGAGI. The trim removed 6 bases at V and 6 bases at J, leaving 2 bases unmatched. This PCR relied on a set of 60 Vbeta primers and 13 Jbeta primers. The method was immunoSEQ multiplex PCR; TCRdb's version includes in-frame clones alone and lacks a portion of them. Here the sample spans approximately 120,000 clones, approximately 80% being singletons. Sequenced sample: PBMCs. The sequence was obtained from a female donor in good health and CMV-seronegative. The rearrangement links TRBV6-5 to TRBJ2-1; TRBD2 matches at 7 bases. The CDR3 sequence is CASRRTSNEQFF. The CDR3 coding sequence is TGTGCCAGCAGGAGGACTAGCAATGAGCAGTTCTTC.